The sample holds many counts of the clone carrying this T cell receptor (beta chain). The antigen remains unidentified. Exclusion criteria comprised uncontrolled infection, other autoimmune disease, pregnancy or lactation. These data come from a study of T cells in Graves' hyperthyroidism and ophthalmopathy. Study results and caveats: Ophthalmopathy could be told apart from stable hyperthyroidism with a 13 V-J model. Ophthalmopathy, which appeared later, was predicted by the model a median around 6.9 months before onset.

Amplified regions were TCR beta CDR3 sequences from RNA transcripts. First-round RT-PCR targeting the TCR CDR3 was performed with the HTBI primer set. TCRdb itself ran the multiplex PCR reads through MiXCR, one entry per CDR3 protein. Of about 600,000 distinct CDR3 sequences in the sample, about 16% were seen once. Sequencing was carried out using blood. This clonotype was sampled from a woman aged 40 to 50 with Graves' ophthalmopathy.

CDR3 nucleotides: TGTGCCACCGCTTCGAACACTGAAGCTTTCTTT. It is translated as CATASNTEAFF. The chain links TRBV28 to TRBJ1-1; no clear D. Looked up from germline, CDR1 is MDHEN and CDR2 is SYDVKM. V lost 10 bases and J 1 base, leaving 7 bases between the germline ends. The CDR3 contains 11 residues.